The 32 T cell receptor beta chains presented below share a single source sample, sequenced in a study of blood T cell repertoires in COVID-19. Libraries were prepared by immunoSEQ multiplex PCR; TCRdb keeps only in-frame clonotypes and omits some of them. The data show nearly 25,000 clones, with 81% seen just once and 5% to 8% held by the top ten. The sequenced material came from peripheral blood. The source is a man in his sixties or seventies with acute or convalescent COVID-19.

The chain links TRBV10-3 to TRBJ1-2; possibly TRBD1 for D (5 bases). Germline V gives CDR1 ENHRY, CDR2 SYGVKD. The CDR3 has 12 residues. V gave up 3 bases and J gave up 8 bases, with 10 bases separating them. CDR3 nucleotides: TGTGCCATCAGTGACAGGGAGGGGGGCTACACCTTC. It codes for CAISDREGGYTF.

This rearrangement joins TRBV12-2 to TRBJ1-5. TRBV12-2 is a listed pseudogene. The length of the CDR3 is 15 residues. DNA for the CDR3: TGTGCAAGTCGCTTAGCGGCGGGACTAAATCAGCCCCAGCATTTT. Its protein product is CASRLAAGLNQPQHF.

V is TRBV6-5 and J is TRBJ1-4; tentative D call: TRBD1 (6 bases). V was clipped by 4 bases and J by 5 bases, with 14 bases between them. The CDR3 consists of 15 residues. CDR1 MNHEY and CDR2 SVGAGI come from the germline V gene. The CDR3 DNA reads TGTGCCAGCAGTTCAGGGGCCCCCGGGAATGAAAAACTGTTTTTT. It codes for CASSSGAPGNEKLFF.

The V and J genes are TRBV7-2 and TRBJ2-5; TRBD2 aligns across 14 bases. J was trimmed by 1 base and V by 6 bases; bases with no gene match: 7. The CDR3 runs 17 residues. Germline CDR1 is SGHTA and CDR2 is FQGNSA. The CDR3 here is CASSSGTSGRFQETQYF. The CDR3, as DNA: TGTGCCAGCAGTTCCGGGACTAGCGGGAGATTCCAAGAGACCCAGTACTTC. Looking up the rest from reference TRBV7-2 and TRBJ2-5 gives the full variable domain: GAGVSQSPSNKVTEKGKDVELRCDPISGHTALYWYRQSLGQGLEFLIYFQGNSAPDKSGLPSDRFSAERTGGSVSTLTIQRTQQEDSAVYLCASSSGTSGRFQETQYFGPGTRLLVL.

The chain combines TRBV5-1 with TRBJ1-1; unclear D gene. Germline-derived CDR1 and CDR2 are SGHRS and YFSETQ. This CDR3 spans 14 amino acids. V was trimmed by 4 bases and J by 4 bases, leaving 14 bases between them. CDR3 residues: CASSNPSGSTEAFF. CDR3 DNA sequence: TGCGCCAGCAGCAATCCCTCGGGGTCCACTGAAGCTTTCTTT.

This chain joins TRBV29-1 and TRBJ2-5; D possibly corresponds to TRBD2 (5 bases). The V and J ends lost 5 bases and 5 bases respectively, with 12 bases between them. CDR1 and CDR2 from the germline V gene are SQVTM and ANQGSEA. The CDR3 runs 12 residues. The CDR3 sequence: CSVRDGMETQYF. The CDR3, as DNA: TGCAGCGTTCGGGATGGAATGGAGACCCAGTACTTC. Using reference TRBV29-1 and TRBJ2-5 for the parts outside the CDR3, the full variable domain is SAVISQKPSRDICQRGTSLTIQCQVDSQVTMMFWYRQQPGQSLTLIATANQGSEATYESGFVIDKFPISRPNLTFSTLTVSNMSPEDSSIYLCSVRDGMETQYFGPGTRLLVL.

The rearrangement links TRBV19 to TRBJ1-2; D possibly corresponds to TRBD1 (5 bases). Germline V gives CDR1 LNHDA, CDR2 SQIVND (reference sequence). The CDR3 is 11 residues long. Trimming shortened V by 5 bases and J by 5 bases, and 6 bases separated the two germline ends. The CDR3 protein is CASSPGYGYTF. The CDR3 DNA reads TGTGCCAGTAGTCCAGGGTATGGCTACACCTTC. Full variable domain (remainder filled in from reference TRBV19 and TRBJ1-2): DGGITQSPKYLFRKEGQNVTLSCEQNLNHDAMYWYRQDPGQGLRLIYYSQIVNDFQKGDIAEGYSVSREKKESFPLTVTSAQKNPTAFYLCASSPGYGYTFGSGTRLTVV.

V usage is TRBV6-1 and J usage is TRBJ1-2; no clear D gene. The CDR3 covers 16 residues. Germline assignment: CDR1 MNHNS and CDR2 SASEGT. Trimming took off 3 bases at V and 0 bases at J, with 14 bases between the two ends. CDR3 residues: CASSDGRALANYGYTF. The CDR3 DNA reads as TGTGCCAGCAGTGACGGGAGGGCCCTAGCTAACTATGGCTACACCTTC.

The chain is built from TRBV5-1 and TRBJ2-3; 8 bases align to TRBD1. Losses at the gene ends were 0 bases for V and 4 bases for J; bases not matched to a gene: 13. The CDR3 consists of 18 residues. Germline lookup yields CDR1 SGHRS and CDR2 YFSETQ. CDR3 amino acids: CASSLAGGQGLSSDTQYF. CDR3 nucleotides: TGCGCCAGCAGCTTGGCCGGTGGACAGGGATTATCTTCAGATACGCAGTATTTT.

This clone was seen only a few times. This chain connects TRBV7-9 to TRBJ1-2; D is unresolved. Trimming pared 1 base from V and 4 bases from J, leaving 13 bases between. The germline CDR1 and CDR2 sequences are SEHNR and FQNEAQ (reference sequence). The CDR3 totals 15 residues. CDR3 in amino acids: CASSLETHVRYGYTF. DNA for the CDR3: TGTGCCAGCAGCTTAGAGACACACGTCCGCTATGGCTACACCTTC.

The chain is built from TRBV10-2 and TRBJ2-1, with 12 bases matching TRBD2. V was pared by 4 bases and J by 9 bases, with 7 bases of the junction left unmatched. The CDR3 spans 15 residues. Germline V gene lookup returns CDR1 WSHSY and CDR2 SAAADI. The CDR3, as DNA: TGCGCCAGCAGTGGTCTAGCGGGAGGGCCGAGTGAGCAGTTCTTC. Its protein product is CASSGLAGGPSEQFF.

This clone was detected once. The gene calls are TRBV7-8 and TRBJ2-1; a possible D gene is TRBD2 (6 bases). Trimming pared 1 base from V and 6 bases from J, leaving 13 bases between. Germline CDR1 SGHVS, CDR2 FQNEAQ. CDR3 length: 15 residues. CDR3: CASSLGLARGNEQFF. As DNA, the CDR3 is TGTGCCAGCAGCTTAGGGCTAGCGCGAGGCAATGAGCAGTTCTTC.

V usage is TRBV14 and J usage is TRBJ1-1, with D possibly matching TRBD1 (6 bases). Between the trimmed V and J ends, which lost 0 bases and 4 bases, there was a span of 12 bases. CDR3 size: 15 residues. CDR1 and CDR2 from the germline V gene are SGHDN and FVKESK. CDR3 sequence reads: CASSQDYRGGTEAFF. CDR3 nucleotides: TGTGCCAGCAGCCAAGACTATCGAGGGGGCACTGAAGCTTTCTTT.

This clone was detected only a few times. The V gene is TRBV4-2, the J gene TRBJ1-3, with D maybe TRBD1 (6 bases). Germline V lookup: CDR1 LGHNA, CDR2 YNFKEQ. With 3 bases removed from V and 2 bases from J, the gap between germline ends came to 14 bases. The CDR3 covers 16 residues. Written as DNA, the CDR3 is TGTGCCAGCAGCCAGGGACAAGGATCACCTGGAAACACCATATATTTT. This sequence encodes CASSQGQGSPGNTIYF.

The chain has TRBV9 and TRBJ1-1; D uncertain. V lost 0 bases and J 5 bases, leaving 11 bases between the germline ends. CDR1 and CDR2 from the germline V gene are SGDLS and YYNGEE. The CDR3 is 14 amino acids. The CDR3 spells CASSVDPGGTEAFF. The CDR3 DNA reads as TGTGCCAGCAGCGTAGACCCGGGTGGGACTGAAGCTTTCTTT.

CDR3: CAWTRDSATNEKLFF. The DNA of the CDR3 is TGTGCCTGGACCAGGGATTCCGCAACTAATGAAAAACTGTTTTTT. The V call is TRBV30, the J call TRBJ1-4, with TRBD1 as a possible D gene (5 bases). V dropped 4 bases and J dropped 0 bases, with 12 bases sitting between them. Germline V gene sequence: CDR1 GTSNPN, CDR2 SVGIG (reference sequence). CDR3 length equals 15 residues.

V gene TRBV19 combines with J gene TRBJ1-6, with TRBD1 as a possible D gene (5 bases). The CDR3 has 18 amino acids. Germline V lookup: CDR1 LNHDA, CDR2 SQIVND (reference sequence). V lost 3 bases and J 0 bases, leaving 15 bases between the germline ends. CDR3: CASSISGQGSSYNSPLHF. The DNA of the CDR3 is TGTGCCAGTAGTATCTCCGGCCAGGGAAGCTCCTATAATTCACCCCTCCACTTT.

The chain combines TRBV7-2 with TRBJ1-2, with 9 bases lining up with TRBD1. V lost 1 base and J lost 5; bases outside the gene matches: 2. This CDR3 is 14 amino acids long. Germline CDR1 reads SGHTA; CDR2 reads FQGNSA. The CDR3 nucleotides read TGTGCCAGCAGCTTAGTGGGACAGGGATATGGCTACACCTTC. Translating it yields CASSLVGQGYGYTF.

The CDR3 loop is CASSLGLPLFGQFGIRYNEQFF. CDR3 nucleotides: TGCGCCAGCAGCCTGGGACTGCCTTTATTTGGACAGTTTGGGATCCGCTACAATGAGCAGTTCTTC. The chain is built from TRBV5-1 and TRBJ2-1; D is perhaps TRBD1 or TRBD2 (6 bases each). CDR1 is SGHRS, CDR2 YFSETQ, per germline. Trimming took 4 bases from V and 3 from J, leaving 35 bases between them. The CDR3 has 22 residues.

The chain employs TRBV9 and TRBJ1-6; a weak D match, TRBD1 (5 bases). The germline V gene encodes CDR1 SGDLS and CDR2 YYNGEE. V lost 0 bases to trimming and J lost 4 bases, with 11 bases between them. CDR3 length: 16 residues. The CDR3 protein is CASSVEGGDYNSPLHF. For the CDR3, the DNA is TGTGCCAGCAGCGTAGAGGGAGGGGATTATAATTCACCCCTCCACTTT.

This clone has a single count. The rearrangement links TRBV5-6 to TRBJ2-7; no clear D gene. Between the trimmed V and J ends, which lost 4 bases and 6 bases, there was a span of 8 bases. CDR3 length equals 11 residues. Germline V lookup: CDR1 SGHDT, CDR2 YYEEEE. The CDR3 DNA reads as TGTGCCAGCAGCCTATCTGTCGAGCAGTACTTC. It specifies CASSLSVEQYF. Full variable domain (remainder filled in from reference TRBV5-6 and TRBJ2-7): DAGVTQSPTHLIKTRGQQVTLRCSPKSGHDTVSWYQQALGQGPQFIFQYYEEEERQRGNFPDRFSGHQFPNYSSELNVNALLLGDSALYLCASSLSVEQYFGPGTRLTVT.

This clone has only a few counts. CDR3 in amino acids: CASSEVRRINYGYTF. For the CDR3, the DNA is TGTGCCAGCAGTGAAGTTCGGCGGATTAACTATGGCTACACCTTC. This rearrangement joins TRBV6-1 to TRBJ1-2; no clear D gene. Per the germline V gene, CDR1 is MNHNS and CDR2 is SASEGT. Trimming pared 1 base from V and 1 base from J, leaving 10 bases between. The CDR3 consists of 15 residues.

This chain uses TRBV27 with TRBJ1-2, with 7 positions matching TRBD1. This CDR3 is built from 14 residues. Germline V gives CDR1 MNHEY, CDR2 SMNVEV (reference sequence). V lost 4 bases and J lost 4; bases outside the gene matches: 6. The CDR3 sequence is CASSSKTGSYGYTF. CDR3 in DNA: TGTGCCAGCAGTTCCAAGACAGGGTCCTATGGCTACACCTTC.

This chain connects TRBV30 to TRBJ2-7; D unresolved. This CDR3 is 12 amino acids long. Per germline, CDR1 GTSNPN and CDR2 SVGIG (reference sequence). V lost 2 bases and J lost 3, with 8 bases in between. CDR3 protein: CAWSYTVYEQYF. The CDR3 nucleotides are TGTGCCTGGAGTTACACCGTCTACGAGCAGTACTTC.

The chain's CDR3 is CASSPGTDTGELFF. The CDR3 region has the DNA TGCGCCAGCAGCCCAGGGACAGACACCGGGGAGCTGTTTTTT. The chain joins TRBV4-3 to TRBJ2-2, with TRBD1 matching over 7 bases. The length of the CDR3 is 14 residues. V shed 4 bases, J shed 3 bases, and the junction held 2 bases outside the gene matches. Germline CDR1 and CDR2: LGHNA and YSLEER.

V gene TRBV30 combines with J gene TRBJ2-3, with 8 bases matching TRBD1. From germline, CDR1 is GTSNPN and CDR2 SVGIG (reference sequence). Trimming at V came to 3 bases and at J to 0 bases, leaving 8 bases not matched to a gene. CDR3 size: 16 residues. The CDR3 is CAWSPIGQGSTDTQYF. The CDR3 coding sequence is TGTGCCTGGAGCCCCATCGGACAGGGAAGCACAGATACGCAGTATTTT.

V and J are TRBV6-2 or TRBV6-3 and TRBJ2-7, with 13 nucleotides matching TRBD2. V shed 4 bases and J 0 bases; nucleotides not matched to a gene: 9. The CDR3 length is 18 residues. Germline assignment: CDR1 MNHEY and CDR2 SVGEGT. CDR3 sequence: CASSWAGTSGTFSYEQYF. The CDR3 DNA is TGTGCCAGCAGTTGGGCCGGGACTAGCGGGACCTTCTCCTACGAGCAGTACTTC.

This chain links TRBV27 with TRBJ1-2, with D maybe TRBD1 (6 bases). The CDR3 runs 15 residues. V dropped 0 bases and J dropped 2 bases, with 10 bases sitting between them. CDR1 MNHEY and CDR2 SMNVEV come from the germline V gene (reference sequence). CDR3 coding DNA: TGTGCCAGCAGTTTATCGACAGGAGAGAACTATGGCTACACCTTC. Its translation: CASSLSTGENYGYTF.

This clone has just one count. The CDR3: CARQGKGYTF. In DNA, the CDR3 is TGTGCCAGACAGGGTAAGGGCTACACCTTC. The chain carries TRBV21-1 and TRBJ1-2; TRBD1, the table's D call, lacks a check against the DNA. TRBV21-1 is classified as a pseudogene. This CDR3 has 10 residues.

The chain joins TRBV29-1 to TRBJ1-1; perhaps TRBD1 as D (5 bases). V was shortened by 3 bases and J by 6 bases, with 8 bases between the two germline ends. This CDR3 contains 11 residues. CDR1 is SQVTM and CDR2 is ANQGSEA in the germline V gene. CDR3 residues: CSVEGGAEAFF. CDR3 bases: TGCAGCGTTGAGGGGGGGGCTGAAGCTTTCTTT.

J is TRBJ1-4 and V is TRBV30, with a possible D match to TRBD1 (6 bases). The CDR3 loop spans 13 amino acids. Germline values: CDR1 GTSNPN, CDR2 SVGIG (reference sequence). The V gene lost 4 bases and the J gene lost 0 bases, with 6 bases spanning the gap. The CDR3 is CAWKGATNEKLFF. The CDR3, as DNA: TGTGCCTGGAAGGGGGCAACTAATGAAAAACTGTTTTTT.

The chain combines TRBV5-4 with TRBJ1-2; 7 bases fit TRBD1. The J segment lost 4 bases and the V segment lost 4 bases, leaving 10 bases of the junction unmatched. This CDR3 comprises 15 residues. Germline CDR1 is SGHNT and CDR2 is YYREEE (reference sequence). CDR3 residues: CASSENLRDSYGYTF. The CDR3 coding sequence is TGTGCCAGCAGCGAAAACCTCCGGGACAGCTATGGCTACACCTTC.